One T cell receptor beta chain is described in this entry. Its antigen remains unknown. This specimen comes from a study of CD4 T cells in relation to SARS-CoV-2 and coronaviruses. The unexposed donors gave CD4+ T cells in about 2011-2019, prior to COVID-19. Isolation of CD4+ T cells took place after approximately eleven days in culture. Cells permitting, SARS-CoV-2 S/N and four cold-coronavirus spikes were tested on unexposed-donor CD4+ T cells. Clones were read by immunoSEQ multiplex PCR, and TCRdb kept only the in-frame ones, dropping some. The data contain about 22,000 clones, 60% to 80% of them singletons. The study, taken as a whole, reports: Monoreactive clones expanded significantly more to SARS-CoV-2 than crossreactive clones did. No crossreactivity against non-spike viral proteins was tested here.

V was trimmed by 5 bases and J by 5 bases, leaving 18 bases between them. Germline values: CDR1 KGHSH, CDR2 LQKENI. The CDR3 has 16 amino acids. The clonotype was recovered from a human donor in good health. The chain recombines TRBV18 with TRBJ1-4, with no clear D. Sequenced input: CD4+ T cells from PBMCs, cultured in vitro. The CDR3 spells CASSISGPPLNEKLFF. CDR3 bases: TGTGCCAGCTCAATCTCCGGGCCACCCCTCAATGAAAAACTGTTTTTT.